Below, 23 T cell receptor beta chains from the same sample are listed, as sequenced in a study of T cells in Graves' hyperthyroidism and ophthalmopathy (dated by TCRdb to the late 2010s). Receptors were amplified or captured by multiplex PCR. TCRdb lists the instrument as Illumina HiSeq 2000. The TCR beta CDR3 regions were amplified from the RNA transcripts. The first round of RT-PCR for the TCR CDR3 was performed with the HTBI primer set and the Qiagen OneStep RT-PCR kit. The public reads were reanalyzed by TCRdb: fastp trimming at Q25, MiXCR alignment, in-frame beta chains only. Each CDR3 protein gets just one entry, which takes the most common genes and DNA from the rows behind it. The sample table contains about 600,000 distinct CDR3 sequences; only one count was recorded for 14% of them. The ten top clones hold 6.5% to 9% of the sample. Material: blood. These receptors originate from a woman under 30 with Graves' ophthalmopathy.

This clonotype was seen at least ten times. The chain combines TRBV28 with TRBJ1-1; D remains ambiguous. Trimming took off 5 bases at V and 0 bases at J, with 16 bases between the two ends. Germline values: CDR1 MDHEN, CDR2 SYDVKM. This CDR3 comprises 16 residues. The DNA of the CDR3 is TGTGCCAGCAGTCAATTCGCGGATCACATGAACACTGAAGCTTTCTTT. Protein sequence: CASSQFADHMNTEAFF.

This clonotype was counted many times. The chain links TRBV4-1 to TRBJ2-1; 9 bases are a match to TRBD2. Looked up from germline, CDR1 is MGHRA and CDR2 is YSYEKL. V was clipped by 1 base and J by 9 bases; unmatched bases: 10. The CDR3 has 16 residues. The CDR3 region is CASSQGPGGAGGEQFF. The CDR3, as DNA: TGCGCCAGCAGCCAAGGACCAGGGGGAGCGGGAGGTGAGCAGTTCTTC.

This clonotype was recorded a few times. The CDR3: CASSLGSENIQYF. CDR3 nucleotide sequence: TGTGCCAGCAGCTTAGGATCGGAAAACATTCAGTACTTC. The chain carries TRBV7-3 and TRBJ2-4; D not resolved. CDR1 is SGHTA and CDR2 is FQGTGA in the germline V gene. V was trimmed by 2 bases and J by 5 bases, leaving 7 bases between them. The CDR3 runs to 13 residues.

This clonotype was observed a handful of times. The V and J genes are TRBV30 and TRBJ1-1; D unclear. This CDR3 contains 13 residues. V was shortened by 0 bases and J by 4 bases, with 9 bases between the two germline ends. Germline loops: CDR1 GTSNPN, CDR2 SVGIG (reference sequence). The CDR3 spells CAWSVDGSTEAFF. CDR3 DNA: TGTGCCTGGAGTGTAGATGGGAGCACTGAAGCTTTCTTT.

This clonotype was recorded at least ten times. One end of the junction is discordant with germline, which a read error may explain. The chain combines TRBV5-6 with TRBJ2-5; D ambiguous. This CDR3 has 11 amino acids. Germline CDR1 is SGHDT and CDR2 is YYEEEE. This CDR3 is CASSLDQTQYF. In nucleotides, the CDR3 is TGCGCCAGCAGCTTGGACCAGACCCAGTACTTC.

This clonotype turned up a few times. The rearrangement links TRBV14 to TRBJ2-7, with TRBD1 matching over 9 bases. The germline V gene has CDR1 SGHDN and CDR2 FVKESK. The CDR3 runs to 16 residues. The trim removed 2 bases at V and 3 bases at J, leaving 8 bases unmatched. CDR3 nucleotides: TGTGCCAGCAGCCAATCAGGGACAGGGCGACGCTACGAGCAGTACTTC. Its translation is CASSQSGTGRRYEQYF.

There are many counts of this clonotype. This chain uses TRBV20-1 with TRBJ2-1; D uncertain. CDR1 is DFQATT, CDR2 SNEGSKA, per germline (reference sequence). Between the trimmed V and J ends, which lost 3 bases and 5 bases, there was a span of 5 bases. CDR3 size: 11 residues. DNA of the CDR3: TGCAGTGCTAGGCCTGACAATGAGCAGTTCTTC. This gives the protein CSARPDNEQFF.

This clonotype appeared once. This sequence joins TRBV20-1 and TRBJ2-2; 8 nucleotides agree with TRBD2. Germline CDR1 reads DFQATT; CDR2 reads SNEGSKA (reference sequence). The CDR3 loop spans 16 amino acids. Losses at the gene ends were 1 base for V and 1 base for J; bases not matched to a gene: 5. Here the CDR3 reads CSARAIAGQNTGELFF. CDR3 bases: TGCAGTGCTAGAGCCATAGCGGGGCAGAACACCGGGGAGCTGTTTTTT.

V gene TRBV4-1 combines with J gene TRBJ1-5; possible D gene TRBD1, 6 bases. This CDR3 contains 15 residues. The germline V gene has CDR1 MGHRA and CDR2 YSYEKL. The germline V and J ends were trimmed by 1 base and 10 bases, with 17 bases remaining between them. The CDR3 region is CASSQGGRGESPQHF. CDR3 DNA: TGCGCCAGCAGCCAAGGTGGCAGGGGAGAAAGCCCCCAGCATTTT.

The sample holds many counts of this clonotype. The J gene is TRBJ2-2, the V gene TRBV2; D is perhaps TRBD1 (6 bases). V was clipped by 0 bases and J by 6 bases, with 23 bases between them. The CDR3 is 19 amino acids. Per germline, CDR1 SNHLY and CDR2 FYNNEI. CDR3 DNA: TGTGCCAGCAGTGAAGCGCTTCACGGACGGGACATAGTTCCCGGGGAGCTGTTTTTT. This translates into CASSEALHGRDIVPGELFF.

This clonotype showed up just once. With a much larger clone just one base away, this may be a read error. The rearrangement joins TRBV19 to TRBJ1-1, with 8 bases aligning to TRBD1. CDR1 and CDR2 from the germline V gene are LNHDA and SQIVND (reference sequence). CDR3 length equals 14 residues. The CDR3 is CVSSFRQGRAEAFF. CDR3 DNA sequence: TGTGTCAGTAGTTTTAGACAGGGGAGAGCTGAAGCTTTCTTT.

This clonotype was seen ten or more times. The rearrangement links TRBV12-3 or TRBV12-4 to TRBJ2-1, with a tentative D call TRBD1 (5 bases). The CDR3 extends over 14 amino acids. V was trimmed by 7 bases and J by 2 bases, leaving 12 bases between them. The CDR3 is CASIQGTAYNEQFF. CDR3 in DNA: TGTGCCAGCATCCAGGGTACGGCCTACAATGAGCAGTTCTTC.

The genes are TRBV4-2 and TRBJ2-7, with 7 bases lining up with TRBD2. After removal of 0 bases from V and 6 bases from J, the junction contained 5 bases not matched to a gene. Germline CDR1 and CDR2: LGHNA and YNFKEQ. The CDR3 has 14 amino acids. CDR3 in amino acids: CASSQEGGGSEQYF. The CDR3 coding sequence is TGTGCCAGCAGCCAAGAGGGGGGAGGGTCCGAGCAGTACTTC.

This clonotype was recorded many times. This chain uses TRBV4-3 with TRBJ2-3; D may be TRBD2 (6 bases). V was shortened by 1 base and J by 4 bases, with 12 bases between the two germline ends. This CDR3 region has 15 residues. In germline, CDR1 is LGHNA, CDR2 YSLEER. The CDR3 sequence is CASSQVGGWADTQYF. The CDR3 coding sequence is TGCGCCAGCAGCCAAGTGGGGGGTTGGGCAGATACGCAGTATTTT.

This clonotype was seen more than once but under ten times. The gene calls are TRBV10-3 and TRBJ2-5, with 7 positions matching TRBD1. Germline CDR1 and CDR2: ENHRY and SYGVKD. This CDR3 is 14 amino acids long. J lost 6 bases, V lost 3 bases, and 7 bases had no gene match. The CDR3 coding sequence is TGTGCCATCAGTGAAACCGGGACAGAAAAGACCCAGTACTTC. It is translated as CAISETGTEKTQYF.

Only a few counts were recorded for this clonotype. V is TRBV5-1 and J is TRBJ2-7, with 7 nucleotides matching TRBD2. The CDR3 has 14 amino acids. With V trimmed by 4 bases and J by 3 bases, 7 bases remained unmatched. Per germline, CDR1 SGHRS and CDR2 YFSETQ. The CDR3 spells CASSRGTTHYEQYF. CDR3 coding DNA: TGCGCCAGCAGCCGGGGGACTACCCACTACGAGCAGTACTTC.

There are many counts of this clonotype. The rearrangement links TRBV27 to TRBJ2-1; possible D gene TRBD2, 5 bases. The V gene lost 5 bases and the J gene lost 4 bases, with 18 bases spanning the gap. CDR1 and CDR2 (germline): MNHEY, SMNVEV (reference sequence). There are 16 residues in the CDR3. The CDR3 sequence is CASSPLGGRGYNEQFF. The DNA for the CDR3 is TGTGCCAGCAGTCCTCTCGGAGGACGTGGGTACAATGAGCAGTTCTTC.

The V and J genes are TRBV29-1 and TRBJ2-1; D gene uncertain. The V gene's germline CDR1 is SQVTM and CDR2 ANQGSEA. The CDR3 runs to 11 residues. Trimming took off 0 bases at V and 7 bases at J, with 4 bases between the two ends. Here the CDR3 reads CSVEDRNEQFF. CDR3 nucleotide sequence: TGCAGCGTTGAAGATCGTAATGAGCAGTTCTTC.

The table lists this clonotype with a few counts. The chain has TRBV19 and TRBJ2-7; the D is unclear. CDR1 and CDR2 (germline): LNHDA, SQIVND (reference sequence). This CDR3 has 14 amino acids. Trimming removed 5 bases from V and 7 bases from J, with 18 bases in between. DNA of the CDR3: TGTGCCAGTAGTCCACGGACCAGGCTCCTGGAGCAGTACTTC. Its protein is CASSPRTRLLEQYF.

This clonotype was counted at least ten times. This sequence joins TRBV28 and TRBJ2-5, with 7 bases identical to TRBD1. CDR1 is MDHEN, CDR2 SYDVKM, per germline. This CDR3 region has 14 residues. V lost 4 bases, J lost 0 bases, and 2 bases stayed unmatched. The CDR3 nucleotides read TGTGCCAGCAGTTCGGGACAGAACCAAGAGACCCAGTACTTC. Translation gives CASSSGQNQETQYF.

This clonotype was counted only a few times. The rearrangement uses TRBV4-1 and TRBJ2-7; 14 bases are shared with TRBD2. CDR1 is MGHRA and CDR2 is YSYEKL in the germline V gene. The J segment lost 0 bases and the V segment lost 3 bases, leaving 7 bases of the junction unmatched. This CDR3 is 18 amino acids long. CDR3: CASSQAGLAGGRSYEQYF. For the CDR3, the DNA is TGCGCCAGCAGCCAGGCCGGACTAGCGGGAGGTCGCTCCTACGAGCAGTACTTC.

In this sample, this clonotype turned up many times. The V gene is TRBV11-3, the J gene TRBJ2-1; 7 bases map to TRBD1. Germline CDR1 SGHNT, CDR2 YENEEA. With V trimmed by 5 bases and J by 6 bases, 10 bases remained unmatched. CDR3 size: 15 residues. The CDR3: CASSAVRDSFNEQFF. The DNA of the CDR3 is TGTGCCAGCAGCGCAGTTCGGGACAGTTTCAATGAGCAGTTCTTC.

This clonotype was observed many times. A junction end diverges from the germline sequence, so it may reflect a read error. V and J are TRBV7-7 and TRBJ2-7, with 14 bases lining up with TRBD2. Germline assignment: CDR1 SSHAT and CDR2 FNYEAQ (reference sequence). The CDR3 runs 15 residues. The CDR3 region is CASSSGLAGAYEQYF. The CDR3 DNA is TGTGCTAGCAGCTCGGGACTAGCGGGAGCCTACGAGCAGTACTTC.